Presented here are 20 T cell receptor beta chains from one specimen sequenced in a study of CD8+ T cells in alopecia areata. RNA extraction and reverse transcription yielded cDNA as sequencing template. Repertoires were generated with immunoSEQ multiplex PCR, while TCRdb's copy carries only in-frame clones and drops some. The table has some 150,000 clones, less than 65% seen once. Material for sequencing was CD8+ T cells sorted from blood. These receptors all stem from a human donor in good health.

Only a few counts were recorded for this clone. As DNA, the CDR3 is TGCGCCAGCAGCTCGGATCCCGGGACAGGCCCCTACGAGCAGTACTTC. Its protein product is CASSSDPGTGPYEQYF. The chain links TRBV5-1 to TRBJ2-7, with TRBD1 matching over 8 bases. Germline V gives CDR1 SGHRS, CDR2 YFSETQ. CDR3 length equals 16 residues. J lost 2 bases, V lost 3 bases, and 10 bases had no gene match.

V and J are TRBV6-5 and TRBJ2-3, with D unresolved. V lost 7 bases, J lost 2 bases, and 16 bases lay in between. CDR1 is MNHEY and CDR2 is SVGAGI in the germline V gene. The CDR3 is 15 residues long. DNA for the CDR3: TGTGCCAGCACCCCAGTTCCTCTCCCCACAGATACGCAGTATTTT. Translation gives CASTPVPLPTDTQYF.

V gene TRBV25-1 combines with J gene TRBJ2-1; 7 positions match TRBD2. This CDR3 contains 15 residues. V trimming: 7 bases; J trimming: 3 bases; junction bases outside the gene matches: 9. Germline CDR1 and CDR2: MGHDK and SYGVNS. The CDR3 DNA is TGTGCCAGCAAGCGGGGAGAGGGAATCTACAATGAGCAGTTCTTC. It codes for CASKRGEGIYNEQFF. The full variable domain, with the rest looked up from reference TRBV25-1 and TRBJ2-1, is EADIYQTPRYLVIGTGKKITLECSQTMGHDKMYWYQQDPGMELHLIHYSYGVNSTEKGDLSSESTVSRIRTEHFPLTLESARPSHTSQYLCASKRGEGIYNEQFFGPGTRLTVL.

The chain uses TRBV11-2 and TRBJ2-3; 9 bases fit TRBD2. The V and J ends lost 0 bases and 6 bases, in that order; junction bases with no gene match: 7. The CDR3 covers 16 residues. Germline CDR1 SGHAT, CDR2 FQNNGV. The CDR3 loop reads CASSLEAGGSRDTQYF. The CDR3 DNA is TGTGCCAGCAGCTTAGAGGCGGGAGGGTCCAGGGATACGCAGTATTTT.

This chain links TRBV5-1 with TRBJ1-1; D is ambiguous. In germline, CDR1 is SGHRS, CDR2 YFSETQ. This CDR3 region has 14 residues. V dropped 3 bases and J dropped 1 base, with 10 bases sitting between them. The DNA for the CDR3 is TGCGCCAGCAGCTGGAGGGCCGCGAACACTGAAGCTTTCTTT. Translation gives CASSWRAANTEAFF.

The chain is built from TRBV9 and TRBJ2-7, with 11 bases identical to TRBD2. Germline assignment: CDR1 SGDLS and CDR2 YYNGEE. V shed 7 bases and J 2 bases; nucleotides not matched to a gene: 5. CDR3 size: 14 residues. The CDR3: CASGPGLAAYEQYF. The CDR3, as DNA: TGTGCCAGCGGGCCGGGACTAGCGGCCTACGAGCAGTACTTC.

This chain connects TRBV27 to TRBJ2-5; D possibly corresponds to TRBD1 (5 bases). The ends were cut back, 1 base at V and 3 bases at J, with 15 bases in the middle. This CDR3 contains 16 residues. CDR1 is MNHEY and CDR2 is SMNVEV in the germline V gene (reference sequence). CDR3 residues: CASSLWPRADKETQYF. The CDR3 nucleotides read TGTGCCAGCAGTTTATGGCCCCGGGCGGACAAAGAGACCCAGTACTTC.

This clone was recorded only once. The chain uses TRBV9 and TRBJ2-1, with 7 bases that match TRBD2. Germline values: CDR1 SGDLS, CDR2 YYNGEE. There are 15 residues in the CDR3. After removal of 4 bases from V and 10 bases from J, the junction contained 14 bases not matched to a gene. The CDR3 region is CASSNSGYQSREQFF. CDR3 bases: TGTGCCAGCAGCAATAGCGGGTACCAGTCACGGGAGCAGTTCTTC.

About this clone: Sequence at one end of the junction differs from germline and may be a read error. The J gene is TRBJ2-7, the V gene TRBV11-2; tentatively, D is TRBD1 (5 bases). The CDR3 spans 13 residues. Germline V gene sequence: CDR1 SGHAT, CDR2 FQNNGV. The CDR3 sequence is CASSRTPTYEQYF. CDR3 bases: TGCGCCAGCAGCCGGACACCTACCTACGAGCAGTACTTC.

Written as DNA, the CDR3 is TGTGTCCTCCATCTGGGCAATGAGCAGTTCTTC. Its translation is CVLHLGNEQFF. V is TRBV2 and J is TRBJ2-1, with D unclear. Germline V gene data show CDR1 as SNHLY and CDR2 as FYNNEI. This CDR3 is 11 amino acids long.

The chain recombines TRBV29-1 with TRBJ2-4; unclear D gene. Germline V lookup: CDR1 SQVTM, CDR2 ANQGSEA. Trimming pared 7 bases from V and 9 bases from J, leaving 16 bases between. There are 12 residues in the CDR3. CDR3 in DNA: TGCAGCGCCACCGGCAGGCCCAGCATTCAGTACTTC. Translation gives CSATGRPSIQYF.

The V and J genes are TRBV19 and TRBJ2-7, with TRBD2 matching 7 bases. With 5 bases clipped from V and 0 bases from J, the junction kept 7 bases outside the gene matches. The CDR3 has 15 amino acids. CDR1 and CDR2 from the germline V gene are LNHDA and SQIVND (reference sequence). The CDR3 region is CASSDSSGASYEQYF. CDR3 coding DNA: TGTGCCAGTAGTGACTCTAGCGGAGCCTCCTACGAGCAGTACTTC.

This clone has a single count. The rearrangement joins TRBV2 to TRBJ2-5; D is undetermined. Germline CDR1 SNHLY, CDR2 FYNNEI. V gave up 3 bases and J gave up 5 bases, with 7 bases separating them. The CDR3 contains 12 residues. The CDR3 here is CASSDAYETQYF. CDR3 nucleotide sequence: TGTGCCAGCAGTGATGCCTACGAGACCCAGTACTTC.

The genes are TRBV4-1 and TRBJ1-5; D uncertain. The germline V gene encodes CDR1 MGHRA and CDR2 YSYEKL. V was clipped by 1 base and J by 5 bases, with 9 bases between them. The CDR3 has 14 residues. The DNA of the CDR3 is TGCGCCAGCAGCCAAGTCTGGGCGGATCAGCCCCAGCATTTT. Its protein is CASSQVWADQPQHF.

This clone was counted between two and nine times. The chain links TRBV29-1 to TRBJ2-2; possibly TRBD1 for D (6 bases). Germline values: CDR1 SQVTM, CDR2 ANQGSEA. The CDR3 consists of 18 residues. V was shortened by 6 bases and J by 0 bases, with 23 bases between the two germline ends. The CDR3 DNA sequence: TGCAGCGTCCTTGAATTACAGGGCCCTTACGCGAACACCGGGGAGCTGTTTTTT. Residues: CSVLELQGPYANTGELFF.

This clone was seen only a few times. The V and J genes are TRBV5-6 and TRBJ2-1, with 8 bases fitting TRBD2. The V gene's germline CDR1 is SGHDT and CDR2 YYEEEE. Losses at the gene ends were 4 bases for V and 7 bases for J; bases not matched to a gene: 10. The CDR3 has 15 amino acids. CDR3 sequence reads: CASSGGTSILNEQFF. CDR3 nucleotide sequence: TGTGCCAGCAGCGGCGGGACTAGTATTCTGAATGAGCAGTTCTTC. Full variable domain (outside the CDR3, taken from reference TRBV5-6 and TRBJ2-1): DAGVTQSPTHLIKTRGQQVTLRCSPKSGHDTVSWYQQALGQGPQFIFQYYEEEERQRGNFPDRFSGHQFPNYSSELNVNALLLGDSALYLCASSGGTSILNEQFFGPGTRLTVL.

Regarding this clone: One end of the junction is discordant with germline, which a read error may explain. Other DNA sequences in the same sample also yield this CDR3. The rearrangement links TRBV29-1 to TRBJ2-7; the D call may be TRBD1 or TRBD2 (6 bases each). This CDR3 region has 13 residues. Germline CDR1 and CDR2: SQVTM and ANQGSEA. DNA for the CDR3: TGCAGCGTCGAAGGGGGGCTCTCCTACGAGCAGTACTTC. This codes for CSVEGGLSYEQYF.

The V gene is TRBV2, the J gene TRBJ1-5, with D perhaps matching TRBD1 (5 bases). The germline V gene has CDR1 SNHLY and CDR2 FYNNEI. The CDR3 has 18 amino acids. The germline V and J ends were trimmed by 6 bases and 2 bases, with 23 bases remaining between them. DNA for the CDR3: TGTGCCAGCAGCGCAGGGCGCAACGACAGATATGGCAATCAGCCCCAGCATTTT. Amino acid sequence: CASSAGRNDRYGNQPQHF.

The chain joins TRBV6-5 to TRBJ2-1; TRBD1 matches 8 bases. The CDR3 totals 13 residues. Germline values: CDR1 MNHEY, CDR2 SVGAGI. The trim removed 8 bases at V and 7 bases at J, leaving 7 bases unmatched. CDR3 bases: TGTGCCAGCGGATGGGACAGGACTAATGAGCAGTTCTTC. Translation: CASGWDRTNEQFF.

This chain links TRBV11-3 with TRBJ2-7; TRBD1 aligns across 9 bases. The ends lost 1 base at V and 6 bases at J; junction bases unmatched: 10. Germline V CDR1 and CDR2: SGHNT, YENEEA. This CDR3 comprises 16 residues. The CDR3 nucleotides read TGTGCCAGCAGCTTAGGGCCGGGACAGGGAGGTGGCGAGCAGTACTTC. The encoded protein is CASSLGPGQGGGEQYF.